Below are 14 T cell receptor beta chains sequenced from a single sample in a study of PD-1 blockade in classical Hodgkin lymphoma. Some clones are missing from TCRdb's copy, which holds only in-frame ones; the method was immunoSEQ multiplex PCR. The sample lists some 8,500 clones; more than 65% were seen once. Every patient was affected by relapse after autologous stem cell transplantation, while exposure to brentuximab vedotin was not uniform. Magnetic negative selection of thawed PBMCs was the method by which CD4+ T cells were purified. Sequenced material: CD4+ T cells from blood, taken at baseline. These receptors came from a human donor with classical Hodgkin lymphoma.

CDR3: CASGPIRGEQFF. The CDR3 nucleotides are TGTGCCAGCGGCCCTATCCGGGGGGAGCAGTTCTTC. The V gene is TRBV19, the J gene TRBJ2-1; D is possibly TRBD2 (6 bases). The V and J ends lost 9 bases and 10 bases respectively, with 16 bases between them. Germline CDR1 LNHDA, CDR2 SQIVND (reference sequence). This CDR3 has 12 residues.

The chain couples TRBV7-6 to TRBJ2-2, with TRBD1 as a possible D gene (6 bases). This CDR3 comprises 15 residues. With 5 bases removed from V and 7 bases from J, the gap between germline ends came to 17 bases. The V gene's germline CDR1 is SGHVS and CDR2 FNYEAQ. The CDR3, as DNA: TGTGCCAGCAGCCCCCTCGGGCAGGGGCGCGGGGAGCTGTTTTTT. It yields the protein CASSPLGQGRGELFF.

The chain has TRBV18 and TRBJ2-1; 9 bases are shared with TRBD2. Germline CDR1 KGHSH, CDR2 LQKENI. The CDR3 is made up of 15 amino acids. V shed 5 bases and J 1 base; nucleotides not matched to a gene: 3. The CDR3 sequence: CASSALAGSYNEQFF. DNA of the CDR3: TGTGCCAGCTCAGCGCTAGCGGGGTCCTACAATGAGCAGTTCTTC.

This clone has just a few counts. The V gene is TRBV6-6, the J gene TRBJ2-7, with 10 positions matching TRBD1. The CDR3 totals 15 residues. Trimming took 6 bases from V and 4 from J; bases not matched to a gene: 9. The germline V gene encodes CDR1 MNHNY and CDR2 SVGAGI (reference sequence). CDR3 region: CASRPGQGDLYEQYF. The CDR3 DNA follows: TGTGCCAGCAGGCCTGGACAGGGGGACCTGTACGAGCAGTACTTC.

The chain has TRBV6-6 and TRBJ1-4; D possibly corresponds to TRBD1 (5 bases). Germline CDR1 is MNHNY and CDR2 is SVGAGI (reference sequence). Trimming left V 2 bases short and J 7 bases short, with 17 bases between. The CDR3 consists of 16 residues. CDR3 sequence: CASSYDRGIESEKLFF. As DNA, the CDR3 is TGTGCCAGCAGTTACGATCGGGGCATAGAAAGTGAAAAACTGTTTTTT.

The chain combines TRBV6-1 with TRBJ2-3; 12 nucleotides line up with TRBD2. CDR3 length: 15 amino acids. V lost 6 bases, J lost 6 bases, and 7 bases stayed unmatched. Germline V gene lookup returns CDR1 MNHNS and CDR2 SASEGT. In DNA, the CDR3 is TGTGCCAGCAGCAACCTAGCGGGAGGGCGGGATACGCAGTATTTT. Its translation: CASSNLAGGRDTQYF.

This chain links TRBV19 with TRBJ2-7, with D maybe TRBD2 (5 bases). Per the germline V gene, CDR1 is LNHDA and CDR2 is SQIVND (reference sequence). This CDR3 comprises 13 residues. The ends were cut back, 0 bases at V and 6 bases at J, with 9 bases in the middle. The CDR3 sequence: CASSIDPRGEQYF. CDR3 sequence (DNA): TGTGCCAGTAGTATAGACCCCCGGGGCGAGCAGTACTTC. The full variable domain, rest sourced from reference TRBV19 and TRBJ2-7, is DGGITQSPKYLFRKEGQNVTLSCEQNLNHDAMYWYRQDPGQGLRLIYYSQIVNDFQKGDIAEGYSVSREKKESFPLTVTSAQKNPTAFYLCASSIDPRGEQYFGPGTRLTVT.

The chain combines TRBV29-1 with TRBJ2-2, with D perhaps TRBD2 (6 bases). V shed 5 bases and J shed 2 bases, with 9 bases lying between them. Germline V lookup: CDR1 SQVTM, CDR2 ANQGSEA. The length of the CDR3 is 13 residues. The CDR3 coding sequence is TGCAGCGTTCAGCGGGCCAACACCGGGGAGCTGTTTTTT. Translated: CSVQRANTGELFF.

A few counts support this clone. The V call is TRBV7-9, the J call TRBJ2-7; 10 bases agree with TRBD1. Germline V gene sequence: CDR1 SEHNR, CDR2 FQNEAQ (reference sequence). Trimming took 5 bases from V and 3 from J; bases not matched to a gene: 10. This CDR3 has 16 residues. The CDR3, as DNA: TGTGCCAGCAGCAGATCTTCCGGGACAGGGGTCTACGAGCAGTACTTC. Its translation: CASSRSSGTGVYEQYF.

The rearrangement uses TRBV15 and TRBJ2-7; no definite D call. V was cut by 1 base and J by 2 bases, with 6 bases left in between. The CDR3 contains 13 residues. CDR1 LNHNV and CDR2 YYDKDF come from the germline V gene (reference sequence). In nucleotides, the CDR3 is TGTGCCACCAGCAGAGGGTACCCCTACGAGCAGTACTTC. It codes for CATSRGYPYEQYF.

The CDR3 loop reads CASILSAGRYGYTF. In DNA, the CDR3 is TGTGCCAGCATTTTATCCGCGGGACGCTATGGCTACACCTTC. The V and J genes are TRBV2 and TRBJ1-2, with D perhaps matching TRBD1 (5 bases). Trimming shortened V by 7 bases and J by 4 bases, and 16 bases separated the two germline ends. The CDR3 loop spans 14 amino acids. Per germline, CDR1 SNHLY and CDR2 FYNNEI.

The CDR3 loop reads CSVAVGADTQYF. The CDR3 DNA reads as TGCAGCGTTGCCGTTGGGGCAGATACGCAGTATTTT. The chain has TRBV29-1 and TRBJ2-3; no definite D call. Germline-derived CDR1 and CDR2 are SQVTM and ANQGSEA. The CDR3 has 12 amino acids. V was cut by 4 bases and J by 4 bases, with 9 bases left in between.

This clone was seen more than once but under ten times. V gene TRBV19 combines with J gene TRBJ1-3, with 12 bases identical to TRBD1. V shed 4 bases, J shed 3 bases, and the junction held 7 bases outside the gene matches. Germline V CDR1 and CDR2: LNHDA, SQIVND (reference sequence). The CDR3 has 17 amino acids. As DNA, the CDR3 is TGTGCCAGTAGTACAACCGGGACAGGGGGCCTTGGAAACACCATATATTTT. Translation gives CASSTTGTGGLGNTIYF.

The CDR3 region is CASSPPDRPYTEAFF. DNA of the CDR3: TGTGCCAGCAGTCCCCCCGACAGGCCATACACTGAAGCTTTCTTT. J is TRBJ1-1 and V is TRBV28; TRBD1 is a possible D gene (6 bases). V was trimmed by 5 bases and J by 3 bases, leaving 16 bases between them. The germline CDR1 and CDR2 sequences are MDHEN and SYDVKM. This CDR3 region has 15 residues.